A single T cell receptor beta chain is shown here with its context. The antigen remains unidentified. Other DNA sequences from this sample encode an identical CDR3 as well. Trimming removed 2 bases at V and 0 bases at J, with 9 bases between. Germline CDR1 is SGHNT and CDR2 is YYREEE (reference sequence). This CDR3 contains 16 residues. This entry belongs to a study of shared clonotypes between healthy human individuals. Study as a whole: A donor's plate count was three for CD4 naive and three for CD4 memory; CD8 naive had two and CD8 memory one. General study findings and limits: Relative to their counterparts shared across all four donors, non-shared clonotypes exhibited diminished generation probabilities.

Here immunoSEQ multiplex PCR was the method, and the copy in TCRdb shows in-frame clones only, minus some. The data contain roughly 2.4 million clones, about 94% of them singletons. From CD4+ cells came CD45RA+ naive and CD45RA-negative memory subsets. The receptor was derived from a man between 18 and 29 years old in good health. The V and J genes are TRBV5-4 and TRBJ2-6, with D unclear. The specimen sequenced was naive CD4+ T cells sorted from blood. Stated subset: CD45RA+ positively selected. The CDR3 DNA reads TGTGCCAGCAGCTTAGGTAGCAGCTCTGGGGCCAACGTCCTGACTTTC. Its protein is CASSLGSSSGANVLTF.